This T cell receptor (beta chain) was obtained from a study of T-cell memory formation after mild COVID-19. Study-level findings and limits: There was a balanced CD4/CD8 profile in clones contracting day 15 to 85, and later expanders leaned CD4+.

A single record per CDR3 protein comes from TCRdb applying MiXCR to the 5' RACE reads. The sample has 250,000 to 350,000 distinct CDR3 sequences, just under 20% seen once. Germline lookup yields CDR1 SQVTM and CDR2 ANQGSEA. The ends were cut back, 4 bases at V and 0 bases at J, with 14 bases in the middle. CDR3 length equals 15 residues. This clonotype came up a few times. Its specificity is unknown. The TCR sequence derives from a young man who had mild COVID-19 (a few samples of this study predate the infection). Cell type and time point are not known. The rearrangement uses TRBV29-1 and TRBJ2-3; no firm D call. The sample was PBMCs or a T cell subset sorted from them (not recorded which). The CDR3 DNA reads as TGCAGCGTTGTACAGAGCCCCCCCAGCACAGATACGCAGTATTTT. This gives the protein CSVVQSPPSTDTQYF.